These 23 T cell receptor beta chains were all obtained from the same sample, sequenced in a study of spatial heterogeneity in lung cancer. Described time point: sample taken at primary tumor resection. Unsorted tumor, nontumor lung tissue or cryopreserved PBMC supplied the whole RNA. TCRdb ran MiXCR on the 5' RACE reads and lists one entry per CDR3 protein. The sample records 12,000 to 15,000 distinct CDR3 sequences, 7.5% to 10% being singletons. The starting material was PBMCs, obtained at surgery. The receptors originated from a female donor with early-stage non-small cell lung cancer.

A few counts support this clonotype. The chain recombines TRBV5-1 with TRBJ2-3; 7 bases are shared with TRBD2. CDR3 length: 13 amino acids. The V and J ends lost 6 bases and 0 bases, in that order; junction bases with no gene match: 1. Germline assignment: CDR1 SGHRS and CDR2 YFSETQ. In DNA form, the CDR3 reads TGCGCCAGCACTAGCGGTAGCACAGATACGCAGTATTTT. Its translation is CASTSGSTDTQYF.

This clonotype was counted ten times or more. This chain uses TRBV29-1 with TRBJ1-5; TRBD1 aligns across 7 bases. The CDR3 contains 13 residues. Germline values: CDR1 SQVTM, CDR2 ANQGSEA. Losses at the gene ends were 6 bases for V and 3 bases for J; bases not matched to a gene: 5. This chain's CDR3 is CSVEGQPNQPQHF. The CDR3 DNA sequence: TGCAGCGTAGAGGGACAGCCCAATCAGCCCCAGCATTTT.

This clonotype was counted ten times or more. This chain links TRBV6-2 or TRBV6-3 with TRBJ2-5; a weak D match, TRBD2 (6 bases). V was clipped by 11 bases and J by 0 bases, with 13 bases between them. CDR1 and CDR2 (germline): MNHEY, SVGEGT. This CDR3 is built from 13 residues. The CDR3 spells CAGHRDYQETQYF. The CDR3 DNA sequence: TGTGCCGGCCACCGGGACTACCAAGAGACCCAGTACTTC.

The chain has TRBV7-2 and TRBJ2-1; either TRBD1 or TRBD2 may supply D (5 bases each). Trimming removed 1 base from V and 3 bases from J, with 10 bases in between. The CDR3 has 15 amino acids. Germline V gene lookup returns CDR1 SGHTA and CDR2 FQGNSA. Written as DNA, the CDR3 is TGTGCCAGCAGCTTAGGGGGCGGGTTCTACAATGAGCAGTTCTTC. This gives the protein CASSLGGGFYNEQFF.

The sample holds many counts of this clonotype. The chain couples TRBV7-2 to TRBJ1-2, with D tentatively TRBD1 (5 bases). Trimming stripped 5 bases from V and 7 bases from J, with 17 bases between. CDR1 SGHTA and CDR2 FQGNSA come from the germline V gene. CDR3 length: 14 amino acids. The CDR3 DNA reads as TGTGCCAGCAGCACTCTTCAGGGCTGGGGTGGCTACACCTTC. Translating gives CASSTLQGWGGYTF.

This clonotype has ten or more counts. The chain recombines TRBV20-1 with TRBJ2-7; D ambiguous. The germline V and J ends were trimmed by 6 bases and 5 bases, with 11 bases remaining between them. Germline-derived CDR1 and CDR2 are DFQATT and SNEGSKA (reference sequence). The length of the CDR3 is 11 residues. CDR3 nucleotide sequence: TGCAGTGCCAGGCCCGTGAACGAGCAGTACTTC. It translates to CSARPVNEQYF.

This clonotype showed up many times. This sequence joins TRBV7-2 and TRBJ2-7, with D hard to call. The CDR3 is 12 residues long. Germline-derived CDR1 and CDR2 are SGHTA and FQGNSA. V shed 5 bases and J shed 0 bases, with 5 bases lying between them. The CDR3 DNA follows: TGTGCCAGCAGCGTGAGCTCCTACGAGCAGTACTTC. Its protein is CASSVSSYEQYF.

By share, this clonotype counts as medium-sized (0.01 to 0.1%). The chain's CDR3 is CAWSVITGNTEAFF. The DNA for the CDR3 is TGTGCCTGGAGTGTGATCACAGGGAACACTGAAGCTTTCTTT. The J gene is TRBJ1-1, the V gene TRBV30, with D possibly TRBD1 on 5 matching bases. Germline lookup yields CDR1 GTSNPN and CDR2 SVGIG (reference sequence). V lost 0 bases, J lost 1 base, and 9 bases lay in between. The CDR3 is 14 residues long.

This chain connects TRBV28 to TRBJ2-3; TRBD2 is a possible D gene (5 bases). The CDR3 contains 15 residues. The germline V gene has CDR1 MDHEN and CDR2 SYDVKM. V was pared by 3 bases and J by 3 bases, with 13 bases between. CDR3 sequence: CASSFPKDLTDTQYF. The CDR3 nucleotides read TGTGCCAGCAGTTTTCCCAAGGACTTGACAGATACGCAGTATTTT.

This clonotype was counted a few times. The CDR3 sequence is CSATPRTGNNEQFF. The CDR3, as DNA: TGCAGTGCCACCCCCAGGACAGGTAACAATGAGCAGTTCTTC. The chain uses TRBV20-1 and TRBJ2-1; 7 nucleotides align to TRBD1. This CDR3 contains 14 residues. Germline-derived CDR1 and CDR2 are DFQATT and SNEGSKA (reference sequence). V was clipped by 6 bases and J by 5 bases; unmatched bases: 10.

This clonotype was counted many times. J is TRBJ2-3 and V is TRBV28; 8 positions agree with TRBD1. The germline V gene has CDR1 MDHEN and CDR2 SYDVKM. The CDR3 has 17 amino acids. V was pared by 1 base and J by 0 bases, with 6 bases of the junction left unmatched. In nucleotides, the CDR3 is TGTGCCAGCAGTTTATCTACTGGACAGGGTAGCACAGATACGCAGTATTTT. This codes for CASSLSTGQGSTDTQYF.

This clonotype was counted a few times. This chain joins TRBV7-2 and TRBJ1-4; D not certain. Germline values: CDR1 SGHTA, CDR2 FQGNSA. Trimming stripped 3 bases from V and 8 bases from J, with 13 bases between. This CDR3 contains 14 residues. The CDR3: CASSFSRSEEKLFF. The CDR3 DNA is TGTGCCAGCAGCTTTTCCAGGTCCGAGGAAAAACTGTTTTTT.

This clonotype was counted many times. The rearrangement links TRBV12-3 or TRBV12-4 to TRBJ1-1; 11 positions match TRBD1. V shed 6 bases and J 6 bases; nucleotides not matched to a gene: 6. CDR3 length: 14 residues. Written as DNA, the CDR3 is TGTGCCAGCAGATGGACAGGGGGCGTCTCTGAAGCTTTCTTT. Translation gives CASRWTGGVSEAFF.

The V call is TRBV6-2 or TRBV6-3, the J call TRBJ2-2; 14 nucleotides agree with TRBD2. This CDR3 contains 20 residues. Germline V gene lookup returns CDR1 MNHEY and CDR2 SVGEGT. V lost 1 base and J lost 1; bases outside the gene matches: 8. CDR3 amino acids: CASSYYIAGTSGRNTGELFF. The CDR3 coding sequence is TGTGCCAGCAGTTACTATATAGCCGGGACTAGCGGGAGGAACACCGGGGAGCTGTTTTTT.

DNA of the CDR3: TGTGCCAGCAGCCCGGGACAGGCCTATAGTCAGCCCCAGCATTTT. Translation: CASSPGQAYSQPQHF. The V gene is TRBV12-3 or TRBV12-4, the J gene TRBJ1-5, with 8 bases aligning to TRBD1. The CDR3 spans 15 residues. Trimming took 6 bases from V and 6 from J; bases not matched to a gene: 10.

The V and J genes are TRBV12-3 or TRBV12-4 and TRBJ2-7; possibly TRBD1 for D (5 bases). The V end was cut by 3 bases, the J end by 5 bases, with 14 bases between. This CDR3 comprises 14 residues. CDR3 bases: TGTGCCAGCAGTTTCTCGGGCCCAGGGAACGAGCAGTACTTC. It codes for CASSFSGPGNEQYF.

The chain employs TRBV6-1 and TRBJ1-2; possible D gene TRBD1, 5 bases. V lost 2 bases to trimming and J lost 4 bases, with 11 bases between them. The CDR3 covers 14 residues. Germline CDR1 and CDR2: MNHNS and SASEGT. The CDR3 spells CASSEQGRSYGYTF. The CDR3 DNA is TGTGCCAGCAGTGAACAGGGAAGAAGCTATGGCTACACCTTC.

This clonotype has at least ten counts. The chain is built from TRBV10-3 and TRBJ1-2; no reliable D call. The CDR3 extends over 12 amino acids. Germline CDR1 ENHRY, CDR2 SYGVKD. Trimming stripped 6 bases from V and 4 bases from J, with 9 bases between. The DNA of the CDR3 is TGTGCCATCAGGGGCAGCCTCTATGGCTACACCTTC. It yields the protein CAIRGSLYGYTF.

This clonotype was found many times. V usage is TRBV29-1 and J usage is TRBJ2-3, with TRBD2 identical over 11 bases. Trimming cost V 6 bases and J 4 bases; bases outside gene matches: 9. Germline CDR1 SQVTM, CDR2 ANQGSEA. This CDR3 is built from 15 residues. The CDR3 nucleotides read TGCAGCGTGGCAGGGGTAGCGGGGGGGCCAGATACGCAGTATTTT. Protein: CSVAGVAGGPDTQYF.

This clonotype was seen ten or more times. This chain links TRBV18 with TRBJ2-3; D is uncertain. Trimming left V 3 bases short and J 6 bases short, with 13 bases between. The germline V gene has CDR1 KGHSH and CDR2 LQKENI. This CDR3 has 14 amino acids. The CDR3 DNA follows: TGTGCCAGCTCACCTAACTCCCGCTCCGATACGCAGTATTTT. It encodes CASSPNSRSDTQYF.

This clonotype showed up many times. The V gene is TRBV5-1, the J gene TRBJ2-6, with D perhaps TRBD2 (5 bases). The CDR3 loop spans 16 amino acids. Germline V gene data show CDR1 as SGHRS and CDR2 as YFSETQ. Trimming shortened V by 5 bases and J by 0 bases, and 12 bases separated the two germline ends. DNA of the CDR3: TGCGCCAGCAGAGGAGGAGTAAACTCTGGGGCCAACGTCCTGACTTTC. This translates into CASRGGVNSGANVLTF.

The V call is TRBV6-1, the J call TRBJ2-2, with D maybe TRBD2 (6 bases). V gave up 4 bases and J gave up 4 bases, with 13 bases separating them. Germline V gene data show CDR1 as MNHNS and CDR2 as SASEGT. CDR3 length: 15 residues. CDR3 DNA sequence: TGTGCCAGCAGTGTTCAGGGACTTGTCACCGGGGAGCTGTTTTTT. This codes for CASSVQGLVTGELFF.

This clonotype was detected many times. V is TRBV29-1 and J is TRBJ1-1; D is ambiguous. Germline V gene data show CDR1 as SQVTM and CDR2 as ANQGSEA. V was trimmed by 8 bases and J by 1 base, leaving 11 bases between them. This CDR3 comprises 12 residues. The CDR3 nucleotides are TGCAGCTCTGGACTGAGGAACACTGAAGCTTTCTTT. Protein sequence: CSSGLRNTEAFF.